The clone carrying this TCR beta chain was seen a handful of times. This record belongs to a study of T-cell reconstitution after alpha-beta-depleted transplantation in children. During its preparation, the TCRbeta library received unique molecular identifiers. Each CDR3 protein is one row after TCRdb ran MiXCR on the PCR reads. Of 330,000 or so distinct CDR3 sequences in the sample, about 9.4% are singletons; the top ten hold approximately 2.3%. The source is a human donor who donated a stem cell graft to a child with acute lymphoblastic leukemia. The starting material was PBMCs from the stem cell graft donor, obtained from the stem cell graft.

CDR3 nucleotide sequence: TGTGCTAGTGGTTTGGCCCTCCGGTGGACAGGAGGTAATGGGGCCAATCAGCCCCAGCATTTT. Translated: CASGLALRWTGGNGANQPQHF. The gene calls are TRBV12-5 and TRBJ1-5, with 7 bases identical to TRBD1. Germline-derived CDR1 and CDR2 are LGHNT and FRNRAP. This CDR3 is built from 21 residues. The J segment lost 3 bases and the V segment lost 1 base, leaving 21 bases of the junction unmatched. The full variable domain, rest sourced from reference TRBV12-5 and TRBJ1-5, is DARVTQTPRHKVTEMGQEVTMRCQPILGHNTVFWYRQTMMQGLELLAYFRNRAPLDDSGMPKDRFSAEMPDATLATLKIQPSEPRDSAVYFCASGLALRWTGGNGANQPQHFGDGTRLSIL.